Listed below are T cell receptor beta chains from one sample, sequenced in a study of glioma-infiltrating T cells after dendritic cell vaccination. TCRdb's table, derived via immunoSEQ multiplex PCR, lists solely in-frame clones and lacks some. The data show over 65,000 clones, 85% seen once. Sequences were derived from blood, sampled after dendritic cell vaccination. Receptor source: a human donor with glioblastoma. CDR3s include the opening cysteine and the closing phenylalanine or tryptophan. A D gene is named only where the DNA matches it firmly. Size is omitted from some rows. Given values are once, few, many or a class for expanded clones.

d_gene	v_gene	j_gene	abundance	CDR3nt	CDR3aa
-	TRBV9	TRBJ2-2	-	TGTGCCAGCAGATCAGGAAACACCGGGGAGCTGTTTTTT	CASRSGNTGELFF
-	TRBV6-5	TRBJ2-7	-	TGTGCCAGCAGCCCCGGCGCAGGTTTATCCTACGAGCAGTACTTC	CASSPGAGLSYEQYF
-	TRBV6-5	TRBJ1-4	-	TGTGCCAGCAGTTCGATCAGAAATGAAAAACTGTTTTTT	CASSSIRNEKLFF
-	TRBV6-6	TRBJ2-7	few	TGTGCCAGCAGTTACGGCCAAATCTACGAGCAGTACTTC	CASSYGQIYEQYF
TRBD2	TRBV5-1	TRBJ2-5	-	TGCGCCAGCAGCGTAGCGGGGGGGCTTAGGGTCCAAGAGACCCAGTACTTC	CASSVAGGLRVQETQYF
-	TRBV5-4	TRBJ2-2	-	TGTGCCAGCAGCCCTCCGACTGGCGGGGAGCTGTTTTTT	CASSPPTGGELFF
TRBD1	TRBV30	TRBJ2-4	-	TGTGCCTGGAGTGTACCCCGACAGGGGGTTCCCAAAAACATTCAGTACTTC	CAWSVPRQGVPKNIQYF
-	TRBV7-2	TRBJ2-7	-	TGTGCCAGCAGCCCCAGTACGGCAGGCTCTGGCTACGAGCAGTACTTC	CASSPSTAGSGYEQYF
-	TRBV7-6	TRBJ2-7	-	TGTGCCAGCAGCCCAAACAGGGGGGGGTACGAGCAGTACTTC	CASSPNRGGYEQYF
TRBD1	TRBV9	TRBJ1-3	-	TGTGCCAGCAGCCTAACCCTCCCCGACAGGGACTCTGGAAACACCATATATTTT	CASSLTLPDRDSGNTIYF
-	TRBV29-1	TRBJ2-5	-	TGCAGCGCGCGTCGGCCGGGAGAGACCCAGTACTTC	CSARRPGETQYF
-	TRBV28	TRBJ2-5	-	TGTGCCAGCAGTTTCAGAGAGACCCAGTACTTC	CASSFRETQYF
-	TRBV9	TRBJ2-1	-	TGTGCCAGCAGCGTAGGTAGCGGCAATGAGCAGTTCTTC	CASSVGSGNEQFF
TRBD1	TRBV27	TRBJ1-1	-	TGTGCCAGCAGTTTGACAGGGCGAACTGAAGCTTTCTTT	CASSLTGRTEAFF
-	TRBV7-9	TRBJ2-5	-	TGTGCCAGCAGCTTAGCCGGGACTGTCGGAGAGACCCAGTACTTC	CASSLAGTVGETQYF
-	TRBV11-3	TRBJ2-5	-	TGTGCCAGCAGCTTACGTTCCCAGGAGACCCAGTACTTC	CASSLRSQETQYF
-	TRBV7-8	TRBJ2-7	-	TGTGCCAGCAGCTTAGCGCAGGGCCGGGGGTACGAGCAGTACTTC	CASSLAQGRGYEQYF
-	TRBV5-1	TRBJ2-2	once	TGCGCCAGCAGCGTGGATACGAACACCGGGGAGCTGTTTTTT	CASSVDTNTGELFF
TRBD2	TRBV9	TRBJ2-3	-	TGTGCCAGCAGCGCGAGCGGGAGGACCACAGATACGCAGTATTTT	CASSASGRTTDTQYF
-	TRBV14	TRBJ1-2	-	TGTGCCAGCAGCCGGGACAACATTCCCTATGGCTACACCTTC	CASSRDNIPYGYTF
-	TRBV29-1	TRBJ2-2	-	TGCAGCGTCGGAGAATCCGCGAACACCGGGGAGCTGTTTTTT	CSVGESANTGELFF
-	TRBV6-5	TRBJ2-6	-	TGTGCCAGCAGGACACAGAGCTCTGGGGCCAACGTCCTGACTTTC	CASRTQSSGANVLTF
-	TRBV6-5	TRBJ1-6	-	TGTGCCAGCAGAAACGGAGCCAATAATTCACCCCTCCACTTT	CASRNGANNSPLHF
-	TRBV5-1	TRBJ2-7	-	TGCGCCAGCAGCTTAGACCCTGGACAGACCTACGAGCAGTACTTC	CASSLDPGQTYEQYF
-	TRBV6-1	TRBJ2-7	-	TGTGCCAGCAGTGAAAGGTGGGGCGGAAGAAGGGCCTACGAGCAGTACTTC	CASSERWGGRRAYEQYF
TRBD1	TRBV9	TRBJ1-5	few	TGTGCCAGCAGCGCGGGGGGGGACAGCCGTAATCAGCCCCAGCATTTT	CASSAGGDSRNQPQHF
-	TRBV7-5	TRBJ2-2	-	TGTGTCAGAAGCTTTTCCCGACAGGGGGGCACCGGGGAGCTGTTTTTT	CVRSFSRQGGTGELFF
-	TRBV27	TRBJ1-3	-	TGTGCCAGCAGTTTATTTTCGGGGGCTGGAAACACCATATATTTT	CASSLFSGAGNTIYF
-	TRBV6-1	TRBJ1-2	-	TGTGCCAGCAGTGACTGGGCCTATGGCTACACCTTC	CASSDWAYGYTF
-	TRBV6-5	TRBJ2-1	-	TGTGCCAGCAGTTCCGGGGGCTCCTACAATGAGCAGTTCTTC	CASSSGGSYNEQFF
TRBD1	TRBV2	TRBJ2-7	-	TGTGCCAGCACCGTTGGGATGGGACAGGGGGCTTACGAGCAGTACTTC	CASTVGMGQGAYEQYF
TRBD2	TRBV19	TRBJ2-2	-	TGTGCCAGTAGTATAGTCCAACTAGCGGGAGGGCCGAACACCGGGGAGCTGTTTTTT	CASSIVQLAGGPNTGELFF
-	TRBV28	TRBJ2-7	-	TGTGCCAGCAAAAGAGCGGGCCCCACCTACGAGCAGTACTTC	CASKRAGPTYEQYF
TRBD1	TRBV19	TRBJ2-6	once	TGTGCCAGTAGTATAGGGACAGGGCGCCCTGGGGCCAACGTCCTGACTTTC	CASSIGTGRPGANVLTF
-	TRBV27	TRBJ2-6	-	TGTGCCAGCAGTTTGGCCCCACAAAGAACCGGGGCCAACGTCCTGACTTTC	CASSLAPQRTGANVLTF
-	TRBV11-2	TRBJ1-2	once	TGTGCCAGCAGCTATAGGGGTGCCTATGGCTACACCTTC	CASSYRGAYGYTF
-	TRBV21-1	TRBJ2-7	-	TGTGCCAGCAGCAAAGGGGACAGCCACTACGAGCAGTACTTC	CASSKGDSHYEQYF
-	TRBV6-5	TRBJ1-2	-	TGTGCCAGCAGTGTTTCACAGGCAGGCCGTGGCTACACCTTC	CASSVSQAGRGYTF
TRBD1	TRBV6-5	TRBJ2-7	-	TGTGCCAGCACTAAACAGGGGATCCCCTACGAGCAGTACTTC	CASTKQGIPYEQYF
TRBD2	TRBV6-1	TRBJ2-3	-	TGTGCCAGCAGTGAAGAGGCGGGAGGCACAGATACGCAGTATTTT	CASSEEAGGTDTQYF
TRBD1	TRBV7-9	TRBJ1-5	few	TGTGCCAGCACCTTGGGACAGGGTGATGTCAATAGCAATCAGCCCCAGCATTTT	CASTLGQGDVNSNQPQHF
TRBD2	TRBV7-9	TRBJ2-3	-	TGTGCCAGCAGCCCCGTGGGACTAGCGGGAGGGCCATCAGATACGCAGTATTTT	CASSPVGLAGGPSDTQYF
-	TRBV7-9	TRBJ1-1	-	TGTGCCAGCAGCCCAATGAACACTGAAGCTTTCTTT	CASSPMNTEAFF
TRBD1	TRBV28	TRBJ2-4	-	TGTGCCAGCAGTCCCAGGACAGGGGACCTTGCCAAAAACATTCAGTACTTC	CASSPRTGDLAKNIQYF
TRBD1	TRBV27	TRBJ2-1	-	TGTGCCAGCAGTACTACCCCGGGACAGGGGTTCTACAATGAGCAGTTCTTC	CASSTTPGQGFYNEQFF
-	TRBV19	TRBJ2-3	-	TGTGCCAGTAGTGCCGCGGGCCACACAGATACGCAGTATTTT	CASSAAGHTDTQYF
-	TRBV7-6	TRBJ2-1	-	TGTGCCAGCAGCTTAGGGGGCTTTGGGGGCCCCTTGCAGTTCTTC	CASSLGGFGGPLQFF
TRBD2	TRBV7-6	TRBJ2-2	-	TGTGCCAGCAGCTTAGTCCTTCGCGGGGGGGCGATCGGGGAGCTGTTTTTT	CASSLVLRGGAIGELFF
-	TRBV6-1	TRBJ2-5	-	TGTGCCAGCAGTGAAGGGGCACTAGGTAGGAGAGGGACCCAGTACTTC	CASSEGALGRRGTQYF
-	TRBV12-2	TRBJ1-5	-	TGTGCAAGTCGCTTAGTCGGCGGAACTCTCGATCAGCCCCAGCATTTT	CASRLVGGTLDQPQHF
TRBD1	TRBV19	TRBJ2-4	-	TGTGCCAGTAGAGAGGGACAGGCGAGCATTCAGTACTTC	CASREGQASIQYF
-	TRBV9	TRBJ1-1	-	TGTGCCAGCAGCCGGCTAGCTTGGAACACTGAAGCTTTCTTT	CASSRLAWNTEAFF
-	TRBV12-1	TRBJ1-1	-	TGTGCCAGCAGCTTTGCGCACAGGGGATTCTCTGAAGCTTTCTTT	CASSFAHRGFSEAFF